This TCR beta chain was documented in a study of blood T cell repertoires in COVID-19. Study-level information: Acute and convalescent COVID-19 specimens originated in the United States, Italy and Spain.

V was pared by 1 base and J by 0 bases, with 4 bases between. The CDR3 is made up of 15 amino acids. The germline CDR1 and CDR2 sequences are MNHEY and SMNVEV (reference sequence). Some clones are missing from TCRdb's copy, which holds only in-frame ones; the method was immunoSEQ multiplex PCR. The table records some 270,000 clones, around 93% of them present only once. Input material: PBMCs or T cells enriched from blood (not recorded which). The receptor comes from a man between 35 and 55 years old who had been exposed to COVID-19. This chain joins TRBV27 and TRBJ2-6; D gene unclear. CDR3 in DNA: TGTGCCAGCAGTTTATTCGGCTCTGGGGCCAACGTCCTGACTTTC. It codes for CASSLFGSGANVLTF.